This T cell receptor (beta chain) was obtained from a study of Ad26.COV2.S vaccination and SARS-CoV-2 variants. Study-wide context: Donor was one of the participants in the Ad26.COV2.S arm of the COV1001 trial.

This sample's treatment: 15 to 20 received Ad26.COV2.S at low or high dose, single or two shots; roughly 5 received placebo; per-sample allocation not given. Day 63 after the first injection of vaccine or placebo was the sampling time. Its platform was an Ad26 vector, and its expressed antigen was Wuhan-strain SARS-CoV-2 spike. This table comes from immunoSEQ multiplex PCR, and its TCRdb copy is limited to in-frame clones, with some not included. The data hold around 310,000 clones, with roughly 90% observed a single time. This CDR3 spans 13 amino acids. V lost 0 bases, J lost 5 bases, and 7 bases lay in between. Per the germline V gene, CDR1 is LGHNA and CDR2 is YNFKEQ. This clone was detected a few times.

This clonotype originated in a person between 18 and 65 years old who received the Ad26.COV2.S COVID-19 vaccine or a placebo. Specimen: peripheral blood, collected in a trial of Ad26.COV2.S vaccine versus placebo. The chain carries TRBV4-2 and TRBJ1-1; D call uncertain. CDR3 nucleotides: TGTGCCAGCAGCCAAGAATCCCAGACTGAAGCTTTCTTT. It translates to CASSQESQTEAFF.